Described below is a single T cell receptor (beta chain) sequence and its context. Authors' processing steps: Reference gene primer amplification gave nucleated cell count estimates. Method: immunoSEQ multiplex PCR; TCRdb's copy keeps in-frame clones and lacks some. The DNA was the basis for D and trimming; V, J and clone size are from that table. The sample consists of about 60,000 clones, around 80% of them appearing once. The data belong to a study of blood T cell repertoires in COVID-19. Turning to the study itself: The samples span acute and convalescent COVID-19 from the United States, Italy and Spain. PBMCs, B-cell-depleted T cells, or T cells were the source of the cDNA or gDNA that made up the material.

This receptor was identified in a woman in her 70s with acute or convalescent COVID-19. The sample comprised peripheral blood.

This CDR3 reads CASSRILGDFTEAFF. The CDR3 DNA reads TGTGCCAGCAGCCGCATTCTAGGGGATTTCACTGAAGCTTTCTTT. The J gene is TRBJ1-1, the V gene TRBV4-2, with D possibly being TRBD1 (5 bases). Trimming took 4 bases from V and 4 from J, leaving 16 bases between them. Germline lookup yields CDR1 LGHNA and CDR2 YNFKEQ. The CDR3 runs 15 residues.